This TCR beta chain was sequenced for a study of T-cell reconstitution after alpha-beta-depleted transplantation in children. During its preparation, the TCRbeta library received unique molecular identifiers. TCRdb redid the calling of the PCR reads with MiXCR, one entry per CDR3 protein. Counted here are 380,000 or so distinct CDR3 sequences, more than 10% occurring once; the ten biggest clones make up over 3.5%. There are a few counts of this clonotype. Sequencing was performed on PBMCs, taken from the stem cell graft. This clonotype was sampled from a human donor who donated a stem cell graft to a child with Fanconi anemia.

The chain's CDR3 is CASSFQGTAVGYNSPLHF. The CDR3 bases are TGTGCCAGCAGTTTTCAAGGGACGGCGGTAGGCTATAATTCACCCCTCCACTTT. The genes are TRBV28 and TRBJ1-6, with D tentatively TRBD1 (5 bases). Looked up from germline, CDR1 is MDHEN and CDR2 is SYDVKM. This CDR3 is 18 amino acids long. V gave up 3 bases and J gave up 3 bases, with 18 bases separating them.